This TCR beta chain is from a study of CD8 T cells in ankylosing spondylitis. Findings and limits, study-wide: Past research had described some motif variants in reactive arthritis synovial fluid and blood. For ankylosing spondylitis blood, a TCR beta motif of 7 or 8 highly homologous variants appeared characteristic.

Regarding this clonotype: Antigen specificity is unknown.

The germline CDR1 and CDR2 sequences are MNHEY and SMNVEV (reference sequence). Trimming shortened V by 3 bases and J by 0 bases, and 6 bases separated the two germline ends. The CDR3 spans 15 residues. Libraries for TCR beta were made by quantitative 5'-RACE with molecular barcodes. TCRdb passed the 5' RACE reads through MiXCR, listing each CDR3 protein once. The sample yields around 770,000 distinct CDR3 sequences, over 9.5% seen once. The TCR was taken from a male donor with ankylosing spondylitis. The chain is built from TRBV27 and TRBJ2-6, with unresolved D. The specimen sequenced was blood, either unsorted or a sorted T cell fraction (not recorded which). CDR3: CASSLWNSGANVLTF. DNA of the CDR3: TGTGCCAGCAGTTTGTGGAACTCTGGGGCCAACGTCCTGACTTTC.